This is a list of T cell receptor beta chains from one sample in a study of T cells in Graves' hyperthyroidism and ophthalmopathy. TCRdb redid the calling of the multiplex PCR reads with MiXCR, one entry per CDR3 protein. The sample records around 200,000 distinct CDR3 sequences, about 18% being singletons. Source material: blood. These receptors originate from a man aged 35 to 55 with Graves' hyperthyroidism. The CDR3 runs from the conserved cysteine through the conserved F or W. A D gene is named only where the DNA matches it firmly. Part of the rows lack a size; the others show once, few, many or a class for expanded clones.

TRBV6-1	TRBJ2-5	.	TRBD1	CASSAGTGKTQYF	TGTGCCAGCAGTGCCGGGACAGGGAAGACCCAGTACTTC
TRBV11-2	TRBJ2-2	.	TRBD1	CASGTGFGELFF	TGTGCCAGCGGGACAGGATTCGGGGAGCTGTTTTTT
TRBV7-2	TRBJ2-1	many	.	CASSLRPALGEQFF	TGTGCCAGCAGCTTAAGACCCGCCTTAGGTGAGCAGTTCTTC
TRBV29-1	TRBJ2-3	many	.	CSVEAPGRRTDTQYF	TGCAGCGTTGAGGCGCCGGGACGGCGTACAGATACGCAGTATTTT
TRBV5-1	TRBJ2-5	many	.	CASSFEEGTQYF	TGCGCCAGCAGCTTCGAGGAGGGGACCCAGTACTTC
TRBV10-3	TRBJ2-7	many	.	CAISGQGSYEQYF	TGTGCCATCAGTGGCCAGGGATCCTACGAGCAGTACTTC
TRBV12-3/TRBV12-4	TRBJ2-7	many	.	CASSHRGTSYEQYF	TGTGCCAGCAGCCACAGAGGGACAAGCTACGAGCAGTACTTC
TRBV28	TRBJ1-1	many	TRBD1	CASSYYTGGNTEAFF	TGTGCCAGCAGTTACTATACAGGGGGGAACACTGAAGCTTTCTTT
TRBV20-1	TRBJ2-7	many	.	CSARGQGLYEQYF	TGCAGTGCTAGAGGCCAGGGGTTGTACGAGCAGTACTTC
TRBV30	TRBJ2-2	many	.	CAWTRYSRTGELFF	TGTGCCTGGACTAGATACTCTCGCACCGGGGAGCTGTTTTTT
TRBV5-1	TRBJ2-3	many	.	CASKLDTQYF	TGCGCCAGCAAATTAGATACGCAGTATTTT
TRBV11-1	TRBJ2-3	many	.	CASSFRASQDTQYF	TGTGCCAGCAGCTTTCGGGCTTCCCAGGATACGCAGTATTTT
TRBV2	TRBJ2-5	many	TRBD2	CASRPSGGQTQYF	TGTGCCAGCAGGCCGAGCGGGGGGCAGACCCAGTACTTC
TRBV2	TRBJ1-4	.	.	CASSEGPNEKLFF	TGTGCCAGCAGTGAAGGTCCGAATGAAAAACTGTTTTTT
TRBV20-1	TRBJ2-3	many	.	CSAHRVSSTDTQYF	TGCAGTGCCCATAGGGTTTCTAGCACAGATACGCAGTATTTT
TRBV7-2	TRBJ2-1	.	TRBD2	CASSSAGLAGGKNEQFF	TGTGCCAGCAGCTCCGCTGGACTAGCGGGAGGTAAGAATGAGCAGTTCTTC
TRBV7-3	TRBJ2-3	.	TRBD2	CASSRLAGGQPDTQYF	TGTGCCAGCAGCCGACTAGCGGGGGGGCAGCCAGATACGCAGTATTTT
TRBV12-5	TRBJ2-5	many	TRBD2	CASGPGLAGVQETQYF	TGTGCTAGTGGTCCGGGACTAGCGGGAGTGCAAGAGACCCAGTACTTC
TRBV29-1	TRBJ1-4	many	.	CSGGNLRANEKLFF	TGCAGCGGGGGAAATCTTAGGGCTAATGAAAAACTGTTTTTT
TRBV3-1	TRBJ1-1	.	.	CASSQESGMVNTEAFF	TGTGCCAGCAGCCAAGAATCCGGGATGGTGAACACTGAAGCTTTCTTT
TRBV6-2/TRBV6-3	TRBJ2-1	many	TRBD2	CASSSLLAASYNEQFF	TGTGCCAGCAGTTCACTTCTAGCGGCCTCCTACAATGAGCAGTTCTTC
TRBV7-2	TRBJ2-7	many	TRBD1	CASSSRDRGVYEQYF	TGTGCCAGCAGCTCCCGGGACAGGGGGGTATACGAGCAGTACTTC
TRBV27	TRBJ2-1	few	TRBD2	CASKERGDPYNEQFF	TGTGCCAGCAAAGAGCGGGGGGACCCGTACAATGAGCAGTTCTTC
TRBV20-1	TRBJ1-1	many	.	CSATVVVTEAFF	TGCAGTGCTACTGTAGTAGTCACTGAAGCTTTCTTT
TRBV19	TRBJ2-5	.	TRBD2	CASSIQRGSQETQYF	TGTGCCAGTAGTATTCAGCGGGGGAGCCAAGAGACCCAGTACTTC
TRBV10-3	TRBJ1-3	.	.	CAISQFRGSGNTIYF	TGTGCCATCAGTCAGTTTCGGGGATCTGGAAACACCATATATTTT
TRBV6-1	TRBJ1-3	.	.	CASSSGFGNTIYF	TGTGCCAGCAGCTCGGGTTTTGGAAACACCATATATTTT